Listed here are 31 T cell receptor beta chains from one sample, sequenced in a study of blood T cell repertoires in COVID-19. Clones were sequenced by immunoSEQ multiplex PCR, and TCRdb holds only the in-frame ones, with some missing. The table lists fewer than 150,000 clones, 88% of them singletons. What was sequenced was peripheral blood. These receptors all stem from a woman in her seventies who had recovered from COVID-19.

The chain employs TRBV15 and TRBJ1-2; 8 bases match TRBD1. CDR3 length: 16 amino acids. V shed 1 base and J 7 bases; nucleotides not matched to a gene: 11. Germline V CDR1 and CDR2: LNHNV, YYDKDF (reference sequence). The CDR3 nucleotides read TGTGCCACCAGCAGAGGAGATCAGTATACAGGGGGTGGCTACACCTTC. Its protein product is CATSRGDQYTGGGYTF.

This clone is a singleton in its sample. The chain recombines TRBV6-1 with TRBJ1-5; the D is unclear. Trimming cost V 0 bases and J 6 bases, with 6 bases left between them. The CDR3 sequence is 13 residues long. CDR1 MNHNS and CDR2 SASEGT come from the germline V gene. The DNA for the CDR3 is TGTGCCAGCAGTGAAGCGCGCGTTCAGCCCCAGCATTTT. Its protein product is CASSEARVQPQHF.

This chain joins TRBV5-1 and TRBJ2-2; TRBD2 is a possible D gene (6 bases). Germline CDR1 is SGHRS and CDR2 is YFSETQ. The V end was cut by 4 bases, the J end by 4 bases, with 17 bases between. CDR3 length: 16 amino acids. The CDR3 nucleotides read TGCGCCAGCAGCCCTATGGGGGTCGGGAGCACCGGGGAGCTGTTTTTT. This translates into CASSPMGVGSTGELFF.

The chain uses TRBV30 and TRBJ1-1; the D is unclear. The CDR3 is made up of 12 amino acids. Trimming removed 3 bases from V and 3 bases from J, with 8 bases in between. Germline V gene lookup returns CDR1 GTSNPN and CDR2 SVGIG (reference sequence). The CDR3 DNA follows: TGTGCCTGGAGGGGTGACTACACTGAAGCTTTCTTT. Amino acids: CAWRGDYTEAFF. Variable domain in full (rest from reference TRBV30 and TRBJ1-1): SQTIHQWPATLVQPVGSPLSLECTVEGTSNPNLYWYRQAAGRGLQLLFYSVGIGQISSEVPQNLSASRPQDRQFILSSKKLLLSDSGFYLCAWRGDYTEAFFGQGTRLTVV.

V and J are TRBV27 and TRBJ2-3; possible D gene TRBD2, 6 bases. CDR3 length: 15 residues. Germline CDR1 MNHEY, CDR2 SMNVEV (reference sequence). Trimming took 2 bases from V and 5 from J, leaving 14 bases between them. The CDR3 reads CASSLVAAAGDTQYF. The CDR3 DNA sequence: TGTGCCAGCAGTTTAGTGGCCGCAGCGGGAGATACGCAGTATTTT.

The chain links TRBV7-9 to TRBJ2-1; D not resolved. The V end lost 2 bases, the J end lost 4 bases, and 6 bases lay between the germline ends. The length of the CDR3 is 13 residues. Germline V gene sequence: CDR1 SEHNR, CDR2 FQNEAQ (reference sequence). The CDR3 is CASSLPVYNEQFF. CDR3 DNA: TGTGCCAGCAGCTTACCGGTTTACAATGAGCAGTTCTTC.

The rearrangement joins TRBV13 to TRBJ2-7, with 8 positions matching TRBD1. The CDR3 has 14 amino acids. The germline gives CDR1 PRHDT, CDR2 FYEKMQ (reference sequence). J gave up 1 base and V 5 bases, and 4 bases lay outside the gene matches. Here the CDR3 DNA reads TGTGCCAGCAGCCCCCAGGGGGCGTCCTACGAGCAGTACTTC. It yields the protein CASSPQGASYEQYF.

This chain connects TRBV5-4 to TRBJ1-1; TRBD1 might be the D (5 bases). Germline V gene data show CDR1 as SGHNT and CDR2 as YYREEE (reference sequence). With 2 bases removed from V and 3 bases from J, the gap between germline ends came to 14 bases. The CDR3 contains 15 residues. DNA of the CDR3: TGTGCCAGCAGCTTAGGGGCCTTCTGGGACACTGAAGCTTTCTTT. This sequence encodes CASSLGAFWDTEAFF.

This chain links TRBV5-1 with TRBJ2-1; 10 bases map to TRBD2. There are 15 residues in the CDR3. V shed 3 bases and J 8 bases; nucleotides not matched to a gene: 8. Germline CDR1 SGHRS, CDR2 YFSETQ. The CDR3 reads CASSSGTSVPDEQFF. CDR3 bases: TGCGCCAGCAGCTCCGGGACTAGCGTCCCGGATGAGCAGTTCTTC.

The chain has TRBV7-2 and TRBJ1-6; TRBD1 might be the D (5 bases). This CDR3 is built from 13 residues. Deletions cut 5 bases from V and 7 bases from J, with 9 bases between. Germline CDR1 and CDR2: SGHTA and FQGNSA. CDR3 bases: TGTGCCAGCAGCCCCCCAGGGAATTCACCCCTCCACTTT. It yields the protein CASSPPGNSPLHF.

The CDR3, as DNA: TGTGCCAGCAGTGTCGAGGGCTGGACTGGGGCCAACGTCCTGACTTTC. Protein sequence: CASSVEGWTGANVLTF. The J gene is TRBJ2-6, the V gene TRBV2; maybe TRBD2 (5 bases). Germline values: CDR1 SNHLY, CDR2 FYNNEI. Trimming left V 4 bases short and J 2 bases short, with 12 bases between. This CDR3 is built from 16 residues.

V usage is TRBV28 and J usage is TRBJ2-1; D may be TRBD2 (5 bases). V shed 6 bases and J shed 5 bases, with 20 bases lying between them. This CDR3 has 16 amino acids. From germline, CDR1 is MDHEN and CDR2 SYDVKM. CDR3 amino acids: CASSRELALGNNEQFF. CDR3 DNA: TGTGCCAGCAGCCGTGAGTTAGCGCTGGGGAACAATGAGCAGTTCTTC. Filled out from reference TRBV28 and TRBJ2-1, the complete variable domain reads DVKVTQSSRYLVKRTGEKVFLECVQDMDHENMFWYRQDPGLGLRLIYFSYDVKMKEKGDIPEGYSVSREKKERFSLILESASTNQTSMYLCASSRELALGNNEQFFGPGTRLTVL.

The chain is built from TRBV6-5 and TRBJ1-2; D is ambiguous. Between the trimmed V and J ends, which lost 6 bases and 4 bases, there was a span of 9 bases. This CDR3 contains 12 residues. CDR1 is MNHEY and CDR2 is SVGAGI in the germline V gene. Written as DNA, the CDR3 is TGTGCCAGCAGCGAGGGTTTCTATGGCTACACCTTC. Translating it yields CASSEGFYGYTF.

CDR3 region: CASTLQGFRETQYF. The CDR3 DNA reads as TGTGCCAGCACGTTACAGGGATTCCGAGAGACCCAGTACTTC. J is TRBJ2-5 and V is TRBV6-5; tentatively, D is TRBD1 (6 bases). Germline CDR1 MNHEY, CDR2 SVGAGI. The length of the CDR3 is 14 residues. V was clipped by 7 bases and J by 4 bases, with 16 bases between them.

The chain couples TRBV5-1 to TRBJ2-7; TRBD1 matches 7 bases. The germline V gene encodes CDR1 SGHRS and CDR2 YFSETQ. The CDR3 extends over 15 amino acids. The V gene end was trimmed by 3 bases and the J gene end by 5 bases; junction bases not matched to a gene: 11. CDR3 amino acids: CASSSPSTGMDEQYF. Here the CDR3 DNA reads TGCGCCAGCAGCTCACCTTCGACAGGGATGGACGAGCAGTACTTC.

This clone showed up just once. The rearrangement links TRBV5-1 to TRBJ2-5, with TRBD2 matching over 9 bases. After removal of 1 base from V and 5 bases from J, the junction contained 3 bases not matched to a gene. CDR1 and CDR2 (germline): SGHRS, YFSETQ. The CDR3 spans 14 residues. The DNA for the CDR3 is TGCGCCAGCAGCTTGTTCCTAGCGGGGGAGACCCAGTACTTC. It codes for CASSLFLAGETQYF. The full variable domain, its missing parts supplied by reference TRBV5-1 and TRBJ2-5, is KAGVTQTPRYLIKTRGQQVTLSCSPISGHRSVSWYQQTPGQGLQFLFEYFSETQRNKGNFPGRFSGRQFSNSRSEMNVSTLELGDSALYLCASSLFLAGETQYFGPGTRLLVL.

The chain has TRBV4-3 and TRBJ2-1, with 7 bases fitting TRBD1. V lost 1 base and J lost 4; bases outside the gene matches: 10. Looked up from germline, CDR1 is LGHNA and CDR2 is YSLEER. There are 17 residues in the CDR3. CDR3 loop: CASSQGGKGGHYNEQFF. The CDR3 coding sequence is TGCGCCAGCAGCCAAGGGGGAAAAGGGGGCCATTACAATGAGCAGTTCTTC.

This clone was seen a single time. The genes are TRBV28 and TRBJ2-5; D gene ambiguous. Germline V gives CDR1 MDHEN, CDR2 SYDVKM. The CDR3 has 12 amino acids. Trimming removed 5 bases from V and 0 bases from J, with 4 bases in between. CDR3 sequence: CASSPYQETQYF. In nucleotides, the CDR3 is TGTGCCAGCAGTCCGTACCAAGAGACCCAGTACTTC.

This chain uses TRBV7-2 with TRBJ2-2; D is unresolved. This CDR3 is built from 12 residues. Germline CDR1 is SGHTA and CDR2 is FQGNSA. Trimming pared 5 bases from V and 9 bases from J, leaving 10 bases between. CDR3 nucleotides: TGTGCCAGCAGCCCGAACTCCCGGGAGCTGTTTTTT. Its translation is CASSPNSRELFF.

This chain connects TRBV7-9 to TRBJ2-7, with TRBD2 as a possible D gene (7 bases). CDR3 size: 16 residues. The V gene lost 0 bases and the J gene lost 3 bases, with 15 bases spanning the gap. Germline V gene sequence: CDR1 SEHNR, CDR2 FQNEAQ (reference sequence). As DNA, the CDR3 is TGTGCCAGCAGCTTAGCGGGGGGGCCCCCCGTCTACGAGCAGTACTTC. Residues: CASSLAGGPPVYEQYF. The variable domain in full, completed from reference TRBV7-9 and TRBJ2-7, reads DTGVSQNPRHKITKRGQNVTFRCDPISEHNRLYWYRQTLGQGPEFLTYFQNEAQLEKSRLLSDRFSAERPKGSFSTLEIQRTEQGDSAMYLCASSLAGGPPVYEQYFGPGTRLTVT.

The CDR3: CASSQDSGGSYNEQFF. The CDR3 DNA reads TGCGCCAGCAGCCAAGATAGCGGGGGGTCCTACAATGAGCAGTTCTTC. The rearrangement joins TRBV4-3 to TRBJ2-1, with 10 bases aligning to TRBD2. Trimming at V came to 0 bases and at J to 1 base, leaving 0 bases not matched to a gene. The CDR3 totals 16 residues. Per germline, CDR1 LGHNA and CDR2 YSLEER.

This clone was found a few times. The chain has TRBV15 and TRBJ1-2; TRBD1 matches 7 bases. Looked up from germline, CDR1 is LNHNV and CDR2 is YYDKDF (reference sequence). Trimming at V came to 8 bases and at J to 1 base, leaving 10 bases not matched to a gene. This CDR3 has 15 amino acids. The CDR3 here is CATSFLAGGNYGYTF. CDR3 bases: TGTGCCACCTCCTTCTTGGCAGGGGGTAACTATGGCTACACCTTC.

This clone was recorded only once. The gene calls are TRBV5-5 and TRBJ1-6; a possible D gene is TRBD1 (6 bases). Germline V gene lookup returns CDR1 SGHKS and CDR2 YYEKEE (reference sequence). V dropped 1 base and J dropped 5 bases, with 10 bases sitting between them. The CDR3 sequence is 15 residues long. This chain's CDR3 is CASSLLQGNNSPLHF. DNA for the CDR3: TGTGCCAGCAGCTTGCTCCAGGGGAATAATTCACCCCTCCACTTT. The whole variable domain, remainder taken from reference TRBV5-5 and TRBJ1-6, is DAGVTQSPTHLIKTRGQQVTLRCSPISGHKSVSWYQQVLGQGPQFIFQYYEKEERGRGNFPDRFSARQFPNYSSELNVNALLLGDSALYLCASSLLQGNNSPLHFGNGTRLTVT.

The sample holds one count of this clone. The rearrangement uses TRBV27 and TRBJ1-1, with D perhaps matching TRBD1 (6 bases). Germline CDR1 is MNHEY and CDR2 is SMNVEV (reference sequence). The CDR3 spans 13 residues. V lost 6 bases and J 4 bases, leaving 12 bases between the germline ends. This chain's CDR3 is CASRFGQTTEAFF. The CDR3 nucleotides are TGTGCCAGCAGATTCGGACAGACCACTGAAGCTTTCTTT.

The chain combines TRBV10-3 with TRBJ1-1; tentatively, D is TRBD1 (5 bases). Trimming pared 7 bases from V and 5 bases from J, leaving 17 bases between. The germline V gene encodes CDR1 ENHRY and CDR2 SYGVKD. The CDR3 has 14 amino acids. The CDR3: CAITTGRVGTEAFF. DNA of the CDR3: TGTGCCATCACCACTGGCAGGGTGGGTACTGAAGCTTTCTTT.

This chain uses TRBV7-2 with TRBJ1-6; TRBD1 matches at 9 bases. CDR3 length: 14 amino acids. Per germline, CDR1 SGHTA and CDR2 FQGNSA. V shed 5 bases and J 7 bases; nucleotides not matched to a gene: 3. The CDR3 loop reads CASSEQGANSPLHF. The DNA for the CDR3 is TGTGCCAGCAGCGAACAGGGGGCCAATTCACCCCTCCACTTT.

The chain joins TRBV4-3 to TRBJ1-5; 9 nucleotides line up with TRBD1. The CDR3 covers 19 residues. CDR1 and CDR2 (germline): LGHNA, YSLEER. V shed 3 bases and J 0 bases; nucleotides not matched to a gene: 12. The CDR3 sequence: CASSHVTGGASRSNQPQHF. As DNA, the CDR3 is TGCGCCAGCAGCCATGTCACAGGGGGCGCATCCCGTAGCAATCAGCCCCAGCATTTT.

The rearrangement joins TRBV19 to TRBJ2-5; D gene unclear. Trimming pared 3 bases from V and 5 bases from J, leaving 10 bases between. CDR3 length: 13 residues. CDR1 is LNHDA, CDR2 SQIVND, per germline (reference sequence). The CDR3 coding sequence is TGTGCCAGTAGTATCTGGGCGAGCGAGACCCAGTACTTC. Translating gives CASSIWASETQYF.

The rearrangement uses TRBV7-2 and TRBJ2-7; possibly TRBD2 for D (5 bases). Trimming shortened V by 7 bases and J by 1 base, and 11 bases separated the two germline ends. The CDR3 is made up of 13 amino acids. Germline CDR1 SGHTA, CDR2 FQGNSA. Here the CDR3 reads CASTPPGSYEQYF. Here the CDR3 DNA reads TGTGCCAGCACCCCCCCGGGATCCTACGAGCAGTACTTC.

J is TRBJ1-2 and V is TRBV7-2, with TRBD1 matching 7 bases. CDR1 and CDR2 (germline): SGHTA, FQGNSA. The CDR3 length is 15 residues. The junction had 10 bases not matched to a gene; V was cut back by 5 bases and J by 4 bases. CDR3 sequence reads: CASSIQGSQPYGYTF. The CDR3 DNA reads as TGTGCCAGCAGCATACAGGGGTCACAGCCCTATGGCTACACCTTC.

The chain joins TRBV15 to TRBJ2-4; maybe TRBD2 (5 bases). Trimming left V 3 bases short and J 7 bases short, with 13 bases between. The CDR3 contains 14 residues. Germline values: CDR1 LNHNV, CDR2 YYDKDF (reference sequence). The CDR3 reads CATSRPPGSNIQYF. The CDR3 region has the DNA TGTGCCACCAGCAGGCCTCCGGGATCTAACATTCAGTACTTC.